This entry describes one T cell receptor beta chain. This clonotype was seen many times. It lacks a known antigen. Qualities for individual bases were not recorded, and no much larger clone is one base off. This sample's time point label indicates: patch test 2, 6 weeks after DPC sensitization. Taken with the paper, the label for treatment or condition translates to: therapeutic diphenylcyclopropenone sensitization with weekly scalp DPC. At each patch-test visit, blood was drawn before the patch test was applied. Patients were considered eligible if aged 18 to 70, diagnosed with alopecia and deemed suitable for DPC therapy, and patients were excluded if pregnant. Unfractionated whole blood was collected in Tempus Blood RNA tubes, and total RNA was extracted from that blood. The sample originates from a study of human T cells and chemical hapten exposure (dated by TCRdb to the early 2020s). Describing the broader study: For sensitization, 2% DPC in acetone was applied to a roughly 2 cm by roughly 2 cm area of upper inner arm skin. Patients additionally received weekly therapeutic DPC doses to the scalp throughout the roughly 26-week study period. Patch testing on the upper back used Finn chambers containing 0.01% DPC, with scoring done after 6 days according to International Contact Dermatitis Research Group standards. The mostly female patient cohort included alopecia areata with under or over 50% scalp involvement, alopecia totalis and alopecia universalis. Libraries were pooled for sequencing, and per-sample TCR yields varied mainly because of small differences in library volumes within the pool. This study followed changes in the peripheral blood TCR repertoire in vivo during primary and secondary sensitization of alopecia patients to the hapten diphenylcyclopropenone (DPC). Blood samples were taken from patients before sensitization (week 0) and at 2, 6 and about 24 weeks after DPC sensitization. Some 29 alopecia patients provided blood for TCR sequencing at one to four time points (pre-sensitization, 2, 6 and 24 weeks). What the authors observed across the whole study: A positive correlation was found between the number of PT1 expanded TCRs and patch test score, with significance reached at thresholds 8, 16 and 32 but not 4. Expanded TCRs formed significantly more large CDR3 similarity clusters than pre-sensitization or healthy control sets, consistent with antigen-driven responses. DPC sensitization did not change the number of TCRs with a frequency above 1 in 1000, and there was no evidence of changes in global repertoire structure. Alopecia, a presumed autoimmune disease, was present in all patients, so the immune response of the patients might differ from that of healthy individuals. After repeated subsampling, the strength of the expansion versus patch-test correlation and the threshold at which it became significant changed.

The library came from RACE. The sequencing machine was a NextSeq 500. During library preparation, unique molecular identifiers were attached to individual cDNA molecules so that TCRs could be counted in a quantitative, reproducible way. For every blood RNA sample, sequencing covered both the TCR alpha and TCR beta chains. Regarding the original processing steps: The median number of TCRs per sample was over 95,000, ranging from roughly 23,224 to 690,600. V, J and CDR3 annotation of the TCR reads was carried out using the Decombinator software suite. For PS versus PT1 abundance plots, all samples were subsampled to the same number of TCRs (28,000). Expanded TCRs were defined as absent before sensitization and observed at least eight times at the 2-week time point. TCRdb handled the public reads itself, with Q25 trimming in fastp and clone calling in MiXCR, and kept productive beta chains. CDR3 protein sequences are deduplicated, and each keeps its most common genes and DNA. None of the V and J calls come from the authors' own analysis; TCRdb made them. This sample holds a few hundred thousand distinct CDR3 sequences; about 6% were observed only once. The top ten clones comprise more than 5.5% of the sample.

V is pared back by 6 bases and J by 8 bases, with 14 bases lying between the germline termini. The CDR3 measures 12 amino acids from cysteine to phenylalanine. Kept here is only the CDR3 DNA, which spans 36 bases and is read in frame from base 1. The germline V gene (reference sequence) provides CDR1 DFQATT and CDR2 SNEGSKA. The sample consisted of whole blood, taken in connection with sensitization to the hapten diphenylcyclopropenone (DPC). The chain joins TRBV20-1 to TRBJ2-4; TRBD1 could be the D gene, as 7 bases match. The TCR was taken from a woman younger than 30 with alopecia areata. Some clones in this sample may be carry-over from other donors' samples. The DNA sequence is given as TGCAGTGCGGTCCAGGGGGGAGACATTCAGTACTTC. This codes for CSAVQGGDIQYF.